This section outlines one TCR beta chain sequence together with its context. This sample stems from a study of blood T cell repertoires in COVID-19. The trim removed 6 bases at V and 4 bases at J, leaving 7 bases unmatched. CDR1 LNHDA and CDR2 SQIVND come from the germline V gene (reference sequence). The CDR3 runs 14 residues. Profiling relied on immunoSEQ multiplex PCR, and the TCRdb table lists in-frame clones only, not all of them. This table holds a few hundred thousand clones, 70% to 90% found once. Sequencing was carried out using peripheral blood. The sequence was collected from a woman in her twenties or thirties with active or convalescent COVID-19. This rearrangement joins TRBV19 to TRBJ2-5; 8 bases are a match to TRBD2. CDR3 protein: CASSRAGGRETQYF. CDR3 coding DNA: TGTGCCAGTAGCCGGGCGGGGGGCAGAGAGACCCAGTACTTC.